These T cell receptor beta chains were read from a single sample in a study of T-cell memory formation after mild COVID-19. TCRdb itself ran the 5' RACE reads through MiXCR, one entry per CDR3 protein. The table lists over 120,000 distinct CDR3 sequences, 20% to 25% of them singletons. The source material was PBMCs or a T cell subset sorted from them (not recorded which). These receptors were collected from an adult woman who had mild COVID-19 (a few samples of this study predate the infection). Cell type and time point are not known. The CDR3 runs from the conserved cysteine through the conserved F or W. The order of the fields is J gene, V gene, CDR3 protein.

>TRBJ2-4|TRBV15
CATSREDRVKIQYF
>TRBJ1-6|TRBV19
CASTLGQGGSPLHF
>TRBJ2-7|TRBV15
CATSRTTVVEQYF
>TRBJ2-3|TRBV7-9
CASSLEADTQYF
>TRBJ1-2|TRBV4-2
CASSQDLGGYGYTF
>TRBJ2-4|TRBV20-1
CSAREGEGRNIQYF
>TRBJ2-1|TRBV20-1
CSASRVTYNEQFF
>TRBJ2-3|TRBV12-3/TRBV12-4
CASSQGQADTQYF
>TRBJ1-2|TRBV7-9
CASSTSVDYGYTF
>TRBJ2-3|TRBV25-1
CASGDSSGDTQYF
>TRBJ2-5|TRBV27
CASSSGEGTQYF
>TRBJ2-1|TRBV4-3
CASSQDTDNEQFF
>TRBJ2-5|TRBV24-1
CATSDFPSTLQETQYF
>TRBJ1-4|TRBV12-3/TRBV12-4
CASTQGGGGEKLFF
>TRBJ2-2|TRBV29-1
CSAFNGLAGPNTGELFF
>TRBJ2-2|TRBV6-6
CASGSSGGDTGELFF
>TRBJ1-1|TRBV5-4
CASSLGGTGRAFF
>TRBJ1-4|TRBV7-9
CASSLVEEVGEKLFF
>TRBJ2-1|TRBV6-5
CASCLAGVNYNEQFF
>TRBJ1-6|TRBV4-3
CASSQDQDRGRSPLHF
>TRBJ2-3|TRBV6-4
CASSDGEADTQYF
>TRBJ2-7|TRBV6-2/TRBV6-3
CASSYSLAGGAPYEQYF
>TRBJ1-2|TRBV6-5
CASSHRDRGFNGYTF
>TRBJ2-5|TRBV24-1
CATRGTGGETQYF
>TRBJ2-3|TRBV12-3/TRBV12-4
CASSLVVGSPPDTQYF
>TRBJ2-7|TRBV11-3
CASSFVTSYYEQYF
>TRBJ2-5|TRBV20-1
CSARDELESGGQQETQYF
>TRBJ1-5|TRBV12-3/TRBV12-4
CARSSSNQPQHF
>TRBJ1-2|TRBV29-1
CSVEERDRIYGYTF
>TRBJ1-1|TRBV7-6
CASSSGQGVNTEAFF
>TRBJ1-4|TRBV29-1
CSVEGLGNEKLFF
>TRBJ1-2|TRBV27
CASSPGVHYGYTF
>TRBJ2-3|TRBV12-3/TRBV12-4
CASNEQTAGPAIGTDTQYF
>TRBJ2-3|TRBV30
CAWSGEPLAADTQYF
>TRBJ2-5|TRBV6-2/TRBV6-3
CASRSAQETQYF
>TRBJ2-7|TRBV5-1
CASSLGRGLEQYF
>TRBJ1-4|TRBV13
CASKGTANEKLFF
>TRBJ2-2|TRBV13
CASSLALTGELFF
>TRBJ2-1|TRBV20-1
CSARDRGNLRSYNEQFF
>TRBJ2-3|TRBV4-1
CASSQAGTGVTDTQYF
>TRBJ1-1|TRBV4-1
CASSQEAQGNTEAFF
>TRBJ2-2|TRBV7-3
CASSSGLAGGIGELFF
>TRBJ2-7|TRBV2
CASSPSAYSYEQYF
>TRBJ2-3|TRBV29-1
CSVEPGMSTDTQYF
>TRBJ2-5|TRBV27
CASSIQGSGTQYF